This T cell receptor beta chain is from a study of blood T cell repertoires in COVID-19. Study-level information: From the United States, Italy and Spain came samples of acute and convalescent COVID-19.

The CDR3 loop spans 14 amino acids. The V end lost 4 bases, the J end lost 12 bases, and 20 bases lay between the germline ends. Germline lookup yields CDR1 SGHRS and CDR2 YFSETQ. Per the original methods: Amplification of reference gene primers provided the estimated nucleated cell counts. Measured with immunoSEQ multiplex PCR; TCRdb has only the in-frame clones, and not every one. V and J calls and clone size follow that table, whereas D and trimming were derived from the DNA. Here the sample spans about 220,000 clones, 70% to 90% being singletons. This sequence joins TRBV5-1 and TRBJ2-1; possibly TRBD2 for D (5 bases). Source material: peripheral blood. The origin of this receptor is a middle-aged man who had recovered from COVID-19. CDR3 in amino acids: CASSPDSHQFRQFF. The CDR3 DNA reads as TGCGCCAGCAGCCCGGACTCCCATCAATTTCGGCAGTTCTTC.